This TCR beta chain originates from a study of OX40 agonist ivuxolimab in advanced cancers. For the study at large: Partial responses, seen in three patients, involved one hepatocellular carcinoma and two cutaneous melanomas.

The repertoire was sequenced with immunoSEQ multiplex PCR; TCRdb's copy has only in-frame clones and lacks some. The data show fewer than 90,000 clones, approximately 86% seen once. Study conclusions and caveats: Among the least clonally expanded were partial responders at 0.1-3.0 mg/kg. Clonal expansion from baseline to week 6 occurred in both CD4+ and CD8+ T cells.

This CDR3 has 13 residues. Per the germline V gene, CDR1 is SQVTM and CDR2 is ANQGSEA. V lost 6 bases to trimming and J lost 9 bases; unmatched junction nucleotides: 8. A remark on this clone: The antigen is unknown.

This specimen was CD4+ or CD8+ T cells sorted from blood, taken in a trial of the OX40 agonist ivuxolimab. This clonotype was sampled from an adult with an advanced solid tumor such as melanoma, head and neck, liver or kidney cancer. The rearrangement links TRBV29-1 to TRBJ2-1; TRBD2 matches 10 bases. The chain's CDR3 is CSVPGLAGVEQFF. The DNA for the CDR3 is TGCAGCGTCCCCGGCCTAGCGGGAGTTGAGCAGTTCTTC.